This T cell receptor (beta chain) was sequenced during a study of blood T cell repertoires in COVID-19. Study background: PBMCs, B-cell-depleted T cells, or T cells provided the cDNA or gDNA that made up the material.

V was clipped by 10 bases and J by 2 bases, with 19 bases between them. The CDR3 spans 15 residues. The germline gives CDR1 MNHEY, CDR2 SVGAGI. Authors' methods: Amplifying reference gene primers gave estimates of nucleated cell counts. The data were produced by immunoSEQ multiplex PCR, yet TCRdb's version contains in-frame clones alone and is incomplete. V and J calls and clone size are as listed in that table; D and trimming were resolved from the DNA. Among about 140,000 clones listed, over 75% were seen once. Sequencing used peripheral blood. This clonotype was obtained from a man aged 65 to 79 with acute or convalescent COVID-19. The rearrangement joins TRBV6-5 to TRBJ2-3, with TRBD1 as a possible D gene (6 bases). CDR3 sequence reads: CATSRSGEITDTQYF. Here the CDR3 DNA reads TGTGCCACCAGCAGGTCAGGGGAAATCACAGATACGCAGTATTTT.